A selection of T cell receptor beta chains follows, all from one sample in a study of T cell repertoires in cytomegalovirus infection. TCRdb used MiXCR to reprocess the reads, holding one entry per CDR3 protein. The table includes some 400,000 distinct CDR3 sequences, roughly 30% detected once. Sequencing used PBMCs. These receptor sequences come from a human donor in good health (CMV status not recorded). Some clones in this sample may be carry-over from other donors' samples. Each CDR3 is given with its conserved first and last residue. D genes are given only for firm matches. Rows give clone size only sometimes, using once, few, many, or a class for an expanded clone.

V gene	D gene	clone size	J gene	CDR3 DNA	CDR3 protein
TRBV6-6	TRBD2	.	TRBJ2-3	TGTGCCAGCAGTTACTCGACTAGCGGGGATAGCACAGATACGCAGTATTTT	CASSYSTSGDSTDTQYF
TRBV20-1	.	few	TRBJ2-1	TGCAGTGCCCACGGCTCCCACGGGGCCAATGAGCAGTTCTTC	CSAHGSHGANEQFF
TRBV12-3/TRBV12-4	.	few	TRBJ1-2	TGTGCCAGCAGTTTTGAAGGGCTAACTAACTATGGCTACACCTTC	CASSFEGLTNYGYTF
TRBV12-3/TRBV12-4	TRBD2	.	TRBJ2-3	TGTGCCAGCAGTTTGTCTAGCGGGGGGACAGATACGCAGTGTTTT	CASSLSSGGTDTQCF
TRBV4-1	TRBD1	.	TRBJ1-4	TGCGCCAGCAGCCAAGGGACAGGCGATGAAAAACTGTTTTTT	CASSQGTGDEKLFF
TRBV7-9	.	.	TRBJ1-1	TGTGCCAGCAGCTTCTTAGCTGTCGTCTGGGAAAAGGGGAACACTGAAGCTTTCTTT	CASSFLAVVWEKGNTEAFF
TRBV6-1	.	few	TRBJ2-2	TGTGCCAGCGGTGGTTTAAGCATCGCCGGGGAGCTGTTTTTT	CASGGLSIAGELFF
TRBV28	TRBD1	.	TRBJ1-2	TGTGCCAGCACCTTGCCCGGGACAGGGGACAACTATGGCTACACCTTC	CASTLPGTGDNYGYTF
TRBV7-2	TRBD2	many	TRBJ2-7	TGTGCCAGCAGCCACGGACTAGCGGGGCCCACGGGGCAGTACTTC	CASSHGLAGPTGQYF
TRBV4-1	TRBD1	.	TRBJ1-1	TGCGCCAGCACCCAGACAGGGGGCACTGAAGCTTTCTTT	CASTQTGGTEAFF
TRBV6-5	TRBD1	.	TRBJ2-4	TGTGCCAGCAGCCCTGGACAGGGATCTGCCTTCGGCAAAAACATTCAGTACTTC	CASSPGQGSAFGKNIQYF
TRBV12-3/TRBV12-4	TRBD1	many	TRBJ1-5	TGTGCCAGCAGCGCTACGACAGGGGTCAATCAGCCCCAGCATTTT	CASSATTGVNQPQHF
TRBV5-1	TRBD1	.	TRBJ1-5	TGCGCCAGCAGCCAGACAGGGAGTAGCAATCAGCCCCAGCATTTT	CASSQTGSSNQPQHF
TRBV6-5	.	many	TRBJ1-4	TGTGCCAGCAGTCCCGGCGAAAAACTGTTTTTT	CASSPGEKLFF
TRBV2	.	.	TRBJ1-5	TGTGCCAGCAGTGAAGGGGGTAGTCAGCCCCAGCATTTT	CASSEGGSQPQHF
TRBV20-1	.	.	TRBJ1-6	TGCAGTGCTAATTCAGGAGCTTATAATTCACCCCTCCACTTT	CSANSGAYNSPLHF
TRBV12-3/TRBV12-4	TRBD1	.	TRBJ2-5	TGTGCCAGCAGTTCCGGGACAGGGGCAGGTCAGACCCAGTACTTC	CASSSGTGAGQTQYF
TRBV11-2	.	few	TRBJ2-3	TGTGCCAGCAGCTCCCCCCGGAGGGGCCCTTACACAGATACGCAGTATTTT	CASSSPRRGPYTDTQYF
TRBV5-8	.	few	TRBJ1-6	TGTGCCAGCAGCTTGGCTTTATCGGACAACAATTCACCCCTCCACTTT	CASSLALSDNNSPLHF
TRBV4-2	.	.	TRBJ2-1	TGTGCCAGCAGCCAAGGGGTAGCATCGGAGCAGTTCTTC	CASSQGVASEQFF
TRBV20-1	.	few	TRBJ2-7	TGCAGTGCTAGTCCGAACATTGCTAGGCCCTACGAGCAGTACTTC	CSASPNIARPYEQYF
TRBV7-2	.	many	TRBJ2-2	TGTGCCAGCAGCCACCGGGACGGGAAGTTCGCGAACACCGGGGAGCTGTTTTTT	CASSHRDGKFANTGELFF
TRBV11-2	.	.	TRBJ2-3	TGTGCCAGCAGCTTAGCAACAGGGAGAACAGATACGCAGTATTTT	CASSLATGRTDTQYF
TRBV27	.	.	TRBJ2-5	TGTGCCAGCAGTTCCCAGGCGAAGGGGGTCTTTGAGACCCAGTACTTC	CASSSQAKGVFETQYF
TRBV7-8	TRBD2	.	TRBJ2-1	TGTGCCAGCAGCTCGGGACTAGCGGGGGCCCACTCCTACAATGAGCAGTTCTTC	CASSSGLAGAHSYNEQFF
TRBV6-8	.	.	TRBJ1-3	TGTGCCAGCAGCTTTCCAACTTCCTTTCGGACCGGCGACTCTGGAAACACCATATATTTT	CASSFPTSFRTGDSGNTIYF
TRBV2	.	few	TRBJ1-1	TGTGCCAGCAGTGGTACCGACGGGAGAACTGAAGCTTTCTTT	CASSGTDGRTEAFF
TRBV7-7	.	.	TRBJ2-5	TGTGCCAGCAGCCCCCCCGGGATTCTAAAGACCCAGTACTTC	CASSPPGILKTQYF
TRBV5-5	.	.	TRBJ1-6	TGTGCCAGCACGGGCAGGGTCGATTCACCCCTCCACTTT	CASTGRVDSPLHF
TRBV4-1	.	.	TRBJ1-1	TGCGCCAGCAGCCAAGTTATGGCGAACACTGAAGCTTTCTTT	CASSQVMANTEAFF
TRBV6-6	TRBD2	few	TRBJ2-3	TGTGCCAGCAGACTAGCGGGGGCGAACACGCAGTATTTT	CASRLAGANTQYF
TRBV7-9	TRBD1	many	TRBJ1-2	TGTGCCAGCAGCTCTGGGACAGGGAGGACTAACTATGGCTACACCTTC	CASSSGTGRTNYGYTF
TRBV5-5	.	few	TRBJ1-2	TGTGCCAGCAGCTTCGTTGAGGGTCGCCTCGGCTACACCTTC	CASSFVEGRLGYTF
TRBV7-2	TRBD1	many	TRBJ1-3	TGTGCCAGCGGGACAGCCAGAAACACCATATATTTT	CASGTARNTIYF
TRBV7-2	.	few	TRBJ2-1	TGTGCCAGCAGCTTAAGACTAGGGCGCTACAATGAGCAGTTCTTC	CASSLRLGRYNEQFF
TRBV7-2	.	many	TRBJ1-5	TGTGCCAGCAGCTCCAACTGGAATAGCAATCAGCCCCAGCATTTT	CASSSNWNSNQPQHF
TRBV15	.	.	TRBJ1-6	TGTGCCACCAGCAGAGATTTGGCTACGGCTACCCTCCACTTT	CATSRDLATATLHF
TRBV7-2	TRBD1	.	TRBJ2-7	TGTGCCAGCAGCTTAGAGGTCACGTCAGGGGGCTACGAGCAGTACTTC	CASSLEVTSGGYEQYF
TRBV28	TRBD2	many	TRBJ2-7	TGTGCCAGCAGTTTTGTTGGACTAGCGGGGGGGCATACCCCCTACGAGCAGTACTTC	CASSFVGLAGGHTPYEQYF
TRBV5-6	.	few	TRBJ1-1	TGTGCCAGCAGCCGGGACCCCAGACCAACTGAAGCTTTCTTT	CASSRDPRPTEAFF
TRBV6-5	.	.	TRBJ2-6	TGTGCCAGCAGTTACAACAGGCCCATGGGCTCTGGGGCCAACGTCCTGACTTTC	CASSYNRPMGSGANVLTF
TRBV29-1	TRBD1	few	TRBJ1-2	TGCAGCGTTCAGACAGGGGAGACCTATGGCTACACCTTC	CSVQTGETYGYTF
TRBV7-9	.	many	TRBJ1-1	TGTGCCAGCAGCTTAGAGATAGCTGAAGCTTTCTTT	CASSLEIAEAFF
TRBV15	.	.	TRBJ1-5	TGTGCCACCAGCAAGGGTAGCAATCAGCCCCAGCATTTT	CATSKGSNQPQHF
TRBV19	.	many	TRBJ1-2	TGTGCCAGTAGTAGGTCACACGATTATGGCTACACCTTC	CASSRSHDYGYTF
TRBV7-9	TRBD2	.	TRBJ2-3	TGTGCCAGCAGCCCGCGGGGGTGGGCCAACACAGATACGCAGTATTTT	CASSPRGWANTDTQYF